The T cell receptor (beta chain) under discussion was sequenced for a study of OX40 agonist ivuxolimab in advanced cancers. Produced via immunoSEQ multiplex PCR; TCRdb's table is partial and in-frame only. The sample lists 45,000 to 65,000 clones; nearly 80% were seen once. Germline CDR1 is MNHEY and CDR2 is SVGAGI. V was cut by 4 bases and J by 5 bases, with 14 bases left in between. The CDR3 runs 14 residues. The J gene is TRBJ1-1, the V gene TRBV6-5; a weak D match, TRBD1 (6 bases). This TCR was sampled from an adult with an advanced solid tumor such as melanoma, head and neck, liver or kidney cancer. The sample here was CD4+ or CD8+ T cells sorted from blood, taken in a trial of the OX40 agonist ivuxolimab. As DNA, the CDR3 is TGTGCCAGCAGTTCACGGGGGGGCCGGACTGAAGCTTTCTTT. Translated: CASSSRGGRTEAFF.